What follows are 28 T cell receptor beta chains derived from one specimen sequenced in a study of T cell repertoires in cytomegalovirus infection. TCRdb ran MiXCR on the reads and lists one entry per CDR3 protein. Among a few hundred thousand distinct CDR3 sequences listed, more than 8% were seen once. Source material: PBMCs. These receptors originate from a human donor in good health (CMV status not recorded). Some clones in this sample may be carry-over from other donors' samples.

This clonotype was seen a few times. The chain employs TRBV28 and TRBJ2-7; 11 bases map to TRBD1. The trim removed 3 bases at V and 4 bases at J, leaving 5 bases unmatched. CDR1 and CDR2 from the germline V gene are MDHEN and SYDVKM. CDR3 length: 15 amino acids. DNA for the CDR3: TGTGCCAGCAGTTTGATGGGACAGGGGGTGTACGAGCAGTACTTC. Translation: CASSLMGQGVYEQYF.

The CDR3 is CASSTRTAYTDTQYF. As DNA, the CDR3 is TGTGCCAGCAGCACCCGGACAGCCTACACAGATACGCAGTATTTT. The chain uses TRBV5-6 and TRBJ2-3; weak D call: TRBD1 (6 bases). The germline gives CDR1 SGHDT, CDR2 YYEEEE. V shed 4 bases and J shed 2 bases, with 14 bases lying between them. The CDR3 runs to 15 residues.

This clonotype was observed a handful of times. This chain uses TRBV24-1 with TRBJ1-1; possibly TRBD1 for D (6 bases). V gave up 3 bases and J gave up 11 bases, with 24 bases separating them. CDR3 size: 16 residues. In germline, CDR1 is KGHDR, CDR2 SFDVKD. The CDR3 sequence is CATSDRSNFTGRQAFF. The CDR3 nucleotides read TGTGCCACCAGTGATCGTTCAAATTTCACAGGGAGGCAGGCTTTCTTT.

The chain joins TRBV11-2 to TRBJ2-7, with 10 bases that match TRBD1. The CDR3 totals 17 residues. The germline V gene encodes CDR1 SGHAT and CDR2 FQNNGV. J was trimmed by 0 bases and V by 0 bases; bases with no gene match: 5. This chain's CDR3 is CASSLDLGTGASYEQYF. CDR3 coding DNA: TGTGCCAGCAGCTTAGACCTCGGGACAGGGGCCTCCTACGAGCAGTACTTC.

This clonotype was observed a few times. This chain uses TRBV7-6 with TRBJ1-1; possibly TRBD1 for D (5 bases). The CDR3 consists of 12 residues. Germline V gene data show CDR1 as SGHVS and CDR2 as FNYEAQ. Trimming shortened V by 3 bases and J by 6 bases, and 8 bases separated the two germline ends. The CDR3 bases are TGTGCCAGCAGCTTTCTAGGGGCTGAAGCTTTCTTT. It translates to CASSFLGAEAFF.

In nucleotides, the CDR3 is TGTGCCTGGAGTGGGGGAACAGGGACCCCTTTGCCCCAGCATTTT. This encodes CAWSGGTGTPLPQHF. The V gene is TRBV30, the J gene TRBJ1-5; tentative D call: TRBD1 (6 bases). The CDR3 runs 15 residues. Trimming cost V 1 base and J 9 bases, with 19 bases left between them. Germline V lookup: CDR1 GTSNPN, CDR2 SVGIG (reference sequence).

This clonotype was observed a single time. A junction end diverges from the germline sequence, so it may reflect a read error. V gene TRBV12-3 or TRBV12-4 combines with J gene TRBJ2-2; possibly TRBD2 for D (5 bases). CDR3 length: 15 amino acids. CDR3 sequence (DNA): TGTGCCAGCAGTCCGCCCAAGGCGAACACCGGGGAGATGTTTTTT. Protein sequence: CASSPPKANTGEMFF.

In this sample, this clonotype turned up a few times. The V and J genes are TRBV6-2 or TRBV6-3 and TRBJ2-7, with a possible D match to TRBD1 (5 bases). The germline gives CDR1 MNHEY, CDR2 SVGEGT. The CDR3 runs to 12 residues. V lost 6 bases to trimming and J lost 6 bases, with 12 bases between them. The CDR3 region is CASSRDRPEQYF. The CDR3 coding sequence is TGTGCCAGCAGCCGAGACAGACCCGAGCAGTACTTC.

This clonotype was observed many times. The chain recombines TRBV7-2 with TRBJ1-1; 7 bases agree with TRBD1. In germline, CDR1 is SGHTA, CDR2 FQGNSA. This CDR3 is 13 amino acids long. Unmatched junction bases numbered 6, after V lost 4 bases and J lost 7 bases. CDR3 in amino acids: CASSSRQGDEAFF. DNA for the CDR3: TGTGCCAGCAGCTCCCGACAGGGCGATGAAGCTTTCTTT.

This clonotype was counted ten times or more. The chain joins TRBV7-2 to TRBJ2-3; unclear D gene. The V and J ends lost 4 bases and 0 bases respectively, with 14 bases between them. The CDR3 contains 16 residues. Looked up from germline, CDR1 is SGHTA and CDR2 is FQGNSA. CDR3 coding DNA: TGTGCCAGCAGCTCCCGACACCGTTCTAGCACAGATACGCAGTATTTT. Translation: CASSSRHRSSTDTQYF.

This rearrangement joins TRBV10-2 to TRBJ1-1; D ambiguous. V gave up 6 bases and J gave up 4 bases, with 21 bases separating them. This CDR3 has 16 residues. In germline, CDR1 is WSHSY, CDR2 SAAADI. The chain's CDR3 is CASRGAGSAIATEAFF. In DNA, the CDR3 is TGCGCCAGCAGGGGAGCCGGTAGCGCGATCGCCACTGAAGCTTTCTTT.

This clonotype was counted ten times or more. The chain's CDR3 is CASSLGPGYQPQHF. CDR3 coding DNA: TGTGCCAGCAGCTTAGGGCCAGGGTATCAGCCCCAGCATTTT. The chain is built from TRBV7-8 and TRBJ1-5, with a weak D call TRBD1 (5 bases). The CDR3 length is 14 residues. V gave up 1 base and J gave up 5 bases, with 9 bases separating them. Germline V CDR1 and CDR2: SGHVS, FQNEAQ.

This clonotype was recorded a few times. The chain uses TRBV7-9 and TRBJ1-1, with TRBD1 identical over 7 bases. Unmatched junction bases numbered 3, after V lost 2 bases and J lost 0 bases. From germline, CDR1 is SEHNR and CDR2 FQNEAQ (reference sequence). The CDR3 has 15 residues. CDR3 residues: CASSLLGGMNTEAFF. CDR3 nucleotides: TGTGCCAGCAGCTTATTAGGGGGCATGAACACTGAAGCTTTCTTT.

The rearrangement joins TRBV12-3 or TRBV12-4 to TRBJ2-5; 8 bases line up with TRBD1. CDR3 length: 16 amino acids. V shed 5 bases, J shed 1 base, and the junction held 9 bases outside the gene matches. Here the CDR3 reads CASSGFRDRSQETQYF. The DNA of the CDR3 is TGTGCCAGCAGTGGGTTCCGGGACAGGTCCCAAGAGACCCAGTACTTC.

On this clonotype: This may be a read error, as it is one base from a much larger clone. This chain uses TRBV7-2 with TRBJ2-7; 12 bases align to TRBD2. The CDR3 spans 15 residues. CDR1 and CDR2 from the germline V gene are SGHTA and FQGNSA. Trimming removed 5 bases from V and 5 bases from J; junction bases left unmatched: 7. The CDR3 is CASSLSLAGGNEQYF. Written as DNA, the CDR3 is TGTGCCAGCAGCCTAAGTCTAGCGGGAGGGAACGAGCAGTACTTC.

V gene TRBV28 combines with J gene TRBJ1-1; D remains ambiguous. In germline, CDR1 is MDHEN, CDR2 SYDVKM. The ends were cut back, 4 bases at V and 6 bases at J, with 18 bases in the middle. The CDR3 has 15 amino acids. CDR3 nucleotides: TGTGCCAGCAGTTCGCCCTGGGAGGCAAGCCCTGAAGCTTTCTTT. Amino acids: CASSSPWEASPEAFF.

The rearrangement uses TRBV7-2 and TRBJ2-4, with no clear D. The CDR3 covers 15 residues. V was shortened by 1 base and J by 2 bases, with 9 bases between the two germline ends. The germline gives CDR1 SGHTA, CDR2 FQGNSA. CDR3 DNA sequence: TGTGCCAGCAGCTTAGTCTGGGATTCCAAAAACATTCAGTACTTC. This gives the protein CASSLVWDSKNIQYF.

This clonotype showed up many times. The chain carries TRBV11-2 and TRBJ1-3; 7 nucleotides match TRBD1. V lost 7 bases to trimming and J lost 0 bases; unmatched junction nucleotides: 9. CDR3 length: 16 amino acids. Looked up from germline, CDR1 is SGHAT and CDR2 is FQNNGV. DNA for the CDR3: TGTGCCAGCACCCCCAGGGGGGCAGTCTCTGGAAACACCATATATTTT. Translated: CASTPRGAVSGNTIYF.

This chain joins TRBV20-1 and TRBJ1-5, with D possibly TRBD1 on 6 matching bases. Between the trimmed V and J ends, which lost 4 bases and 4 bases, there was a span of 14 bases. The germline gives CDR1 DFQATT, CDR2 SNEGSKA (reference sequence). The length of the CDR3 is 14 residues. The CDR3 region is CSAIQGTSNQPQHF. DNA of the CDR3: TGCAGTGCTATTCAGGGGACCTCAAATCAGCCCCAGCATTTT.

On this clonotype itself: One end of the junction varies from germline; a read error may be responsible. The V gene is TRBV7-9, the J gene TRBJ1-5, with D uncertain. The CDR3 spans 17 residues. The germline gives CDR1 SEHNR, CDR2 FQNEAQ (reference sequence). CDR3 region: CASSLATVWRGNQPQHF. CDR3 in DNA: TGCGCCAGCAGCTTAGCCACAGTATGGAGGGGCAATCAGCCCCAGCATTTT.

The chain is built from TRBV29-1 and TRBJ2-1; 8 bases line up with TRBD2. The length of the CDR3 is 15 residues. V trimming: 3 bases; J trimming: 2 bases; junction bases outside the gene matches: 6. Germline V gene data show CDR1 as SQVTM and CDR2 as ANQGSEA. The chain's CDR3 is CSVEGAGGPYNEQFF. Written as DNA, the CDR3 is TGCAGCGTTGAGGGGGCGGGAGGACCCTACAATGAGCAGTTCTTC.

This clonotype was counted at least ten times. The chain carries TRBV7-8 and TRBJ2-6; possibly TRBD1 or TRBD2 for D (6 bases each). Trimming removed 1 base at V and 4 bases at J, with 14 bases between. Germline-derived CDR1 and CDR2 are SGHVS and FQNEAQ. This CDR3 region has 17 residues. CDR3 protein: CASSLGGRGLGANVLTF. CDR3 in DNA: TGTGCCAGCAGCTTAGGCGGCCGGGGGCTAGGGGCCAACGTCCTGACTTTC. Full variable domain (outside the CDR3, taken from reference TRBV7-8 and TRBJ2-6): GAGVSQSPRYKVAKRGQDVALRCDPISGHVSLFWYQQALGQGPEFLTYFQNEAQLDKSGLPSDRFFAERPEGSVSTLKIQRTQQEDSAVYLCASSLGGRGLGANVLTFGAGSRLTVL.

There are a few counts of this clonotype. The gene calls are TRBV5-1 and TRBJ1-2; tentatively, D is TRBD1 (5 bases). Between the trimmed V and J ends, which lost 0 bases and 8 bases, there was a span of 8 bases. Germline V gives CDR1 SGHRS, CDR2 YFSETQ. The CDR3 is 12 residues long. The CDR3 bases are TGCGCCAGCAGCTTGGGAGGGGCGGGCTACACCTTC. Translating gives CASSLGGAGYTF.

This clonotype occurred many times. CDR3 nucleotide sequence: TGCAGTGCAGTCCCCCTAGGCGCGTACGAGCAGTACTTC. Encoded protein: CSAVPLGAYEQYF. The V and J genes are TRBV20-1 and TRBJ2-7; D call uncertain. This CDR3 spans 13 amino acids. The V and J ends lost 6 bases and 4 bases respectively, with 16 bases between them. Looked up from germline, CDR1 is DFQATT and CDR2 is SNEGSKA (reference sequence).

The chain recombines TRBV7-2 with TRBJ2-7; tentatively, D is TRBD2 (5 bases). V lost 8 bases and J 2 bases, leaving 10 bases between the germline ends. The germline CDR1 and CDR2 sequences are SGHTA and FQGNSA. The CDR3 totals 12 residues. This chain's CDR3 is CASGARAYEQYF. DNA of the CDR3: TGTGCCAGCGGTGCGAGGGCCTACGAGCAGTACTTC.

For this clonotype: The junction shows a germline mismatch at one end, possibly a read error. V and J are TRBV4-1 and TRBJ2-3, with D perhaps TRBD2 (5 bases). This CDR3 comprises 16 residues. Germline V gene sequence: CDR1 MGHRA, CDR2 YSYEKL. DNA of the CDR3: TGCGCCTGCAGCCAACTTGGACTCTCTACCGCTTATACGCAGTATTTT. This sequence encodes CACSQLGLSTAYTQYF.

The chain employs TRBV7-9 and TRBJ1-1; D might be TRBD1 (5 bases). This CDR3 region has 14 residues. CDR1 SEHNR and CDR2 FQNEAQ come from the germline V gene (reference sequence). V gave up 3 bases and J gave up 0 bases, with 8 bases separating them. The CDR3 sequence is CASSFQGMNTEAFF. CDR3 DNA: TGTGCCAGCAGCTTCCAGGGAATGAACACTGAAGCTTTCTTT.

Turning to this clonotype: Given a much more abundant clone one base away, this may be a read error. The gene calls are TRBV28 and TRBJ2-5; tentative D call: TRBD1 (6 bases). CDR1 is MDHEN, CDR2 SYDVKM, per germline. The germline V and J ends were trimmed by 6 bases and 2 bases, with 16 bases remaining between them. CDR3 length equals 15 residues. The CDR3 reads CASRSWTDSQETQYF. The CDR3 nucleotides read TGTGCCAGCAGGTCTTGGACAGACTCACAAGAGACCCAGTACTTC.